The 8 T cell receptor beta chains reported below all come from one sample, sequenced in a study of cytomegalovirus exposure and HLA in healthy donors. Both 60 Vbeta primers and 13 Jbeta primers went into the PCR. This table comes from immunoSEQ multiplex PCR, and its TCRdb copy is limited to in-frame clones, with some not included. The table records some 190,000 clones, roughly 73% of them present only once. Source material: PBMCs. These TCRs come from a woman younger than 45 in good health and CMV-seropositive.

V usage is TRBV6-1 and J usage is TRBJ1-2, with 7 bases aligning to TRBD1. Germline CDR1 is MNHNS and CDR2 is SASEGT. V was pared by 7 bases and J by 5 bases, with 13 bases of the junction left unmatched. The CDR3 consists of 15 residues. DNA of the CDR3: TGTGCCAGCACCCCCCAGCCGGGACAGCAATATGGCTACACCTTC. Amino acids: CASTPQPGQQYGYTF.

The chain combines TRBV5-4 with TRBJ1-5; TRBD1 agrees at 7 bases. The CDR3 covers 14 residues. Germline CDR1 reads SGHNT; CDR2 reads YYREEE (reference sequence). Trimming at V came to 4 bases and at J to 3 bases, leaving 4 bases not matched to a gene. CDR3 sequence (DNA): TGTGCCAGCAGCATCGACAGGGTCAATCAGCCCCAGCATTTT. Translated: CASSIDRVNQPQHF.

This chain connects TRBV19 to TRBJ1-5; 8 nucleotides agree with TRBD1. J lost 3 bases, V lost 4 bases, and 5 bases had no gene match. Germline V gene lookup returns CDR1 LNHDA and CDR2 SQIVND (reference sequence). The CDR3 consists of 15 residues. The CDR3 here is CASSKDRANNQPQHF. The CDR3 DNA reads TGTGCCAGTAGTAAGGACAGGGCGAACAATCAGCCCCAGCATTTT.

This clone was observed a handful of times. V gene TRBV9 combines with J gene TRBJ1-2; D is unclear. V was shortened by 2 bases and J by 5 bases, with 19 bases between the two germline ends. This CDR3 has 16 amino acids. The germline CDR1 and CDR2 sequences are SGDLS and YYNGEE. The CDR3 region has the DNA TGTGCCAGCAGCGTCGGCAGTGGGGTGGGGAGATATGGCTACACCTTC. Translating gives CASSVGSGVGRYGYTF.

The table lists this clone with a few counts. The V gene is TRBV5-1, the J gene TRBJ2-7, with a possible D match to TRBD1 (5 bases). Germline V gene lookup returns CDR1 SGHRS and CDR2 YFSETQ. V gave up 0 bases and J gave up 2 bases, with 9 bases separating them. The CDR3 is made up of 14 amino acids. The DNA for the CDR3 is TGCGCCAGCAGCTTGGTAGGGGCCACCTACGAGCAGTACTTC. This codes for CASSLVGATYEQYF.

The chain uses TRBV10-3 and TRBJ2-6; 11 bases are shared with TRBD1. The CDR3 is made up of 18 amino acids. In germline, CDR1 is ENHRY, CDR2 SYGVKD. With V trimmed by 6 bases and J by 1 base, 8 bases remained unmatched. CDR3 sequence: CAISERTGGASGANVLTF. The CDR3 DNA sequence: TGTGCCATCAGCGAGCGGACAGGGGGCGCTTCTGGGGCCAACGTCCTGACTTTC.

A few counts support this clone. The chain uses TRBV5-1 and TRBJ2-1, with 13 nucleotides matching TRBD2. CDR3 length: 14 residues. The V segment lost 4 bases and the J segment 15 bases; nucleotides outside the gene matches: 10. Germline CDR1 and CDR2: SGHRS and YFSETQ. The CDR3 DNA reads as TGCGCCAGCAGCCGGACTAGCGGGGGCTTTCCCCCGTTCTTC. This translates into CASSRTSGGFPPFF. Combining the CDR3 with reference TRBV5-1 and TRBJ2-1 gives the whole variable domain KAGVTQTPRYLIKTRGQQVTLSCSPISGHRSVSWYQQTPGQGLQFLFEYFSETQRNKGNFPGRFSGRQFSNSRSEMNVSTLELGDSALYLCASSRTSGGFPPFFGPGTRLTVL.

The chain employs TRBV19 and TRBJ1-1; D is ambiguous. Germline assignment: CDR1 LNHDA and CDR2 SQIVND (reference sequence). CDR3 length: 14 residues. Trimming removed 3 bases at V and 1 base at J, with 9 bases between. The CDR3 region has the DNA TGTGCCAGTAGTATTTGGCGGGGGAACACTGAAGCTTTCTTT. Protein product: CASSIWRGNTEAFF.